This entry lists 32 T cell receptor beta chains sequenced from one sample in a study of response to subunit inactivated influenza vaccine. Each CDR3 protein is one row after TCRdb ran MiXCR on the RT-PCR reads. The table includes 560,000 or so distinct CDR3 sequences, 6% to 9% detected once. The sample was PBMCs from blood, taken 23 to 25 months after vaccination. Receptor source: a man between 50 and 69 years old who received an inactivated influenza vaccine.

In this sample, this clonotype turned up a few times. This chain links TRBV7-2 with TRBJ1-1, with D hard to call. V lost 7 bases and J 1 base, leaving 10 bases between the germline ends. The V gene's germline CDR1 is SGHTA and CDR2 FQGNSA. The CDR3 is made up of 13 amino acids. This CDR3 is CASNPVWNTEAFF. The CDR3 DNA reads TGTGCCAGCAACCCCGTTTGGAACACTGAAGCTTTCTTT.

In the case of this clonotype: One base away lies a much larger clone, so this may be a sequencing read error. CDR3 protein: CASSSDGTNYGYTF. The DNA of the CDR3 is TGTGCCAGCAGCTCGGACGGAACTAACTATGGCTACACCTTC. The chain links TRBV5-4 to TRBJ1-2; D gene unclear. Trimming took off 3 bases at V and 0 bases at J, with 9 bases between the two ends. The CDR3 covers 14 residues. Per the germline V gene, CDR1 is SGHNT and CDR2 is YYREEE (reference sequence).

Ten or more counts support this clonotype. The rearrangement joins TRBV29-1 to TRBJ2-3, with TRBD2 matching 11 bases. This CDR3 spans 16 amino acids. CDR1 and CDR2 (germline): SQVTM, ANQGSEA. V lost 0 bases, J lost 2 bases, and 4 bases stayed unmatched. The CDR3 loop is CSVEETSGTPTDTQYF. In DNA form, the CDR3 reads TGCAGCGTTGAAGAGACTAGCGGGACCCCCACAGATACGCAGTATTTT.

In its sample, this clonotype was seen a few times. The CDR3 nucleotides are TGTGCCAGCAGTTATGGCTATGAGCAGTTCTTC. This gives the protein CASSYGYEQFF. The V call is TRBV6-2 or TRBV6-3, the J call TRBJ2-1; D uncertain. Germline values: CDR1 MNHEY, CDR2 SVGEGT. Trimming stripped 3 bases from V and 8 bases from J, with 5 bases between. There are 11 residues in the CDR3.

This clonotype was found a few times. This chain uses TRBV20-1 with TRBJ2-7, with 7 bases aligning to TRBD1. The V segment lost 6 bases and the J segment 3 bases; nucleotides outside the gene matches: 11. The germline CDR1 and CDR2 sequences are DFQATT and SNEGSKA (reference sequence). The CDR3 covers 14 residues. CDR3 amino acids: CSAPSPGQFYEQYF. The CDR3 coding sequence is TGCAGTGCCCCCTCACCGGGACAGTTCTACGAGCAGTACTTC.

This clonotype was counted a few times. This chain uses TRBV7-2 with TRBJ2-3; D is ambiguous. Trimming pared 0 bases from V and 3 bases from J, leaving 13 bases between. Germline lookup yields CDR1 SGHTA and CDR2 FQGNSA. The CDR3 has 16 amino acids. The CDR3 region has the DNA TGTGCCAGCAGCTTAGCGGGCCGGGTTCTAACAGATACGCAGTATTTT. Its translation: CASSLAGRVLTDTQYF.

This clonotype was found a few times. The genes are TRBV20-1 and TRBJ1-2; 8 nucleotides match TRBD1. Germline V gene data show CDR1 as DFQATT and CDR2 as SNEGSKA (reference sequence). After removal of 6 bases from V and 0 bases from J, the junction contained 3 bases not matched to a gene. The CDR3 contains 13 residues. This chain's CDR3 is CSALDRANYGYTF. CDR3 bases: TGCAGTGCCCTGGACAGGGCTAACTATGGCTACACCTTC.

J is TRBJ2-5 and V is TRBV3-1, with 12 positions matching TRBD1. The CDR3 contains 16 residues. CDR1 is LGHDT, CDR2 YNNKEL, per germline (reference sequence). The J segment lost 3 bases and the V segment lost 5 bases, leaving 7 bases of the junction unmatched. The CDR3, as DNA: TGTGCCAGCAGCTCCCGGGACAGGGGGCGCGAAGAGACCCAGTACTTC. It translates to CASSSRDRGREETQYF.

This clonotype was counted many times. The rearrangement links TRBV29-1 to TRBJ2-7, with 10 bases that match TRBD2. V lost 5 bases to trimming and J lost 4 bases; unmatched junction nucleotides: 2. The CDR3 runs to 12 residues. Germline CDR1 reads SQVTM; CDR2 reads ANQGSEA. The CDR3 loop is CSVQRGGYEQYF. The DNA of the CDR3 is TGCAGCGTTCAGCGGGGGGGTTACGAGCAGTACTTC.

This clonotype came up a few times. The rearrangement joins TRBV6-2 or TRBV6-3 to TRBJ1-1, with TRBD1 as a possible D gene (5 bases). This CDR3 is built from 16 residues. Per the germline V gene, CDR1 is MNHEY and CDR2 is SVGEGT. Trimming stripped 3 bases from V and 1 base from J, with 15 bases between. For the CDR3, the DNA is TGTGCCAGCAGTTATGCCGGGACGAAGGGGAACACTGAAGCTTTCTTT. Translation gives CASSYAGTKGNTEAFF.

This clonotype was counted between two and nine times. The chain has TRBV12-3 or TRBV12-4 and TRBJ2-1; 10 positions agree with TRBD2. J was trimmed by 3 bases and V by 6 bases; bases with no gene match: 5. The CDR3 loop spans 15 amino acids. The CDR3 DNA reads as TGTGCCAGCAGGATAGCGGGGGGAGACTACAATGAGCAGTTCTTC. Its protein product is CASRIAGGDYNEQFF.

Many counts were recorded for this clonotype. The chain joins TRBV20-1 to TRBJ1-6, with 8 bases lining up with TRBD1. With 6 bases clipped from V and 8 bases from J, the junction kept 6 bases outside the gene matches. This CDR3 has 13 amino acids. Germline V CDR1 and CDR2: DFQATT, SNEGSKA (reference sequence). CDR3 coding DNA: TGCAGTGCCCCCGGACAGGGATATTCACCCCTCCACTTT. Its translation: CSAPGQGYSPLHF.

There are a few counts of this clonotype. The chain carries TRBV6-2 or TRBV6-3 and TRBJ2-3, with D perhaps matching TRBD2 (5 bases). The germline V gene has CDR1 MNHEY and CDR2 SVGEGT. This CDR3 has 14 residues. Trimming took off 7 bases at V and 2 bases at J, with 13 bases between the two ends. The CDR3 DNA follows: TGTGCCAGCACATGGCGGAGGATCACAGATACGCAGTATTTT. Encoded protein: CASTWRRITDTQYF.

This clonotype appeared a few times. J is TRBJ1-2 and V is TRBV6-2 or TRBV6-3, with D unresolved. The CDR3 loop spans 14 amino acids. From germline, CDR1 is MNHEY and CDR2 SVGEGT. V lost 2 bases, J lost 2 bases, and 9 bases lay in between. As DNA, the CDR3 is TGTGCCAGCAGTTACCCCACAGTGAACTATGGCTACACCTTC. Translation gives CASSYPTVNYGYTF.

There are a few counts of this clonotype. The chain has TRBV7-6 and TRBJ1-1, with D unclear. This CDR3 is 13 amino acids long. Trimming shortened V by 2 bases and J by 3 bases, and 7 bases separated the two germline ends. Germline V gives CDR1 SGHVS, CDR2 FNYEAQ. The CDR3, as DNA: TGTGCCAGCAGCTTAAGTTGGGACACTGAAGCTTTCTTT. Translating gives CASSLSWDTEAFF. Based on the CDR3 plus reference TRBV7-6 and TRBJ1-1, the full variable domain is GAGVSQSPRYKVTKRGQDVALRCDPISGHVSLYWYRQALGQGPEFLTYFNYEAQQDKSGLPNDRFSAERPEGSISTLTIQRTEQRDSAMYRCASSLSWDTEAFFGQGTRLTVV.

CDR3 protein: CASSSRRTGVDEQFF. The CDR3 DNA follows: TGTGCCAGCAGTAGTCGCCGGACAGGGGTGGATGAGCAGTTCTTC. The chain has TRBV12-3 or TRBV12-4 and TRBJ2-1; 9 nucleotides align to TRBD1. CDR3 length: 15 amino acids. The ends lost 5 bases at V and 8 bases at J; junction bases unmatched: 10.

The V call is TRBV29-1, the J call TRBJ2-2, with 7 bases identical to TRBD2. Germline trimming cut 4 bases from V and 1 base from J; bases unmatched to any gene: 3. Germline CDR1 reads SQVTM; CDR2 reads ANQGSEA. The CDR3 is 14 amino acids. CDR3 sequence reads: CSVAERENTGELFF. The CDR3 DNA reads TGCAGCGTTGCCGAGCGGGAGAACACCGGGGAGCTGTTTTTT.

The CDR3 region has the DNA TGCAGTGCCACTAGCGGGGGGGTAGATACGCAGTATTTT. Translation gives CSATSGGVDTQYF. The chain couples TRBV20-1 to TRBJ2-3; TRBD2 matches at 13 bases. The J segment lost 5 bases and the V segment lost 6 bases, leaving 2 bases of the junction unmatched. The CDR3 consists of 13 residues. Per the germline V gene, CDR1 is DFQATT and CDR2 is SNEGSKA (reference sequence).

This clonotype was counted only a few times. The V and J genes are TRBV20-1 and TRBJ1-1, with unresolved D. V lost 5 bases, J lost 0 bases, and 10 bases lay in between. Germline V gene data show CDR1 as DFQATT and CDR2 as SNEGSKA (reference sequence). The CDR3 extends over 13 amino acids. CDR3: CSAPAIMNTEAFF. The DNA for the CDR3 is TGCAGTGCTCCCGCGATCATGAACACTGAAGCTTTCTTT.

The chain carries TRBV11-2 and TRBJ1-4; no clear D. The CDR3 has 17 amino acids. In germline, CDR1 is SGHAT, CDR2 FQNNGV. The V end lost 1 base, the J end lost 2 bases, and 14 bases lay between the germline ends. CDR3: CASSLGLGSSTNEKLFF. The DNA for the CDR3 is TGTGCCAGCAGCTTAGGTCTGGGTTCATCGACTAATGAAAAACTGTTTTTT.

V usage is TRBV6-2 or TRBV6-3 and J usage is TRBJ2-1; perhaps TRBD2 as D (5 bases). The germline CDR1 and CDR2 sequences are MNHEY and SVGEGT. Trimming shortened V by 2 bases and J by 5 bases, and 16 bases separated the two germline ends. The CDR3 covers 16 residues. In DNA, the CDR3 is TGTGCCAGCAGTTACCTAGAGGGAGCGGCGGACAATGAGCAGTTCTTC. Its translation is CASSYLEGAADNEQFF.

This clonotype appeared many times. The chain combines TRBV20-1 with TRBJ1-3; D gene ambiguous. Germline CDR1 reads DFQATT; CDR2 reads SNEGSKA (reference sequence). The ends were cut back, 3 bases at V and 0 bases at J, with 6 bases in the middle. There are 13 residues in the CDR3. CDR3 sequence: CSASLDSGNTIYF. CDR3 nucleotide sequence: TGCAGTGCTAGCCTAGACTCTGGAAACACCATATATTTT.

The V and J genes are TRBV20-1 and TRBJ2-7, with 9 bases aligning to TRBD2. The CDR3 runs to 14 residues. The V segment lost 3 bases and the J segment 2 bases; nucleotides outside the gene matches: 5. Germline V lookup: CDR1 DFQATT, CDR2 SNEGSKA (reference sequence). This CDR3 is CSARFLAGAYEQYF. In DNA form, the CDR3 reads TGCAGTGCTAGGTTTTTAGCGGGAGCCTACGAGCAGTACTTC.

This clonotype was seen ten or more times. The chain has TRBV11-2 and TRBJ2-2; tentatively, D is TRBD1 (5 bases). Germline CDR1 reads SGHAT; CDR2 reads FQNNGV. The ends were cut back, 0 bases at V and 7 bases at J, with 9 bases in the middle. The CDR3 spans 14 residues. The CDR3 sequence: CASSLDQGSGELFF. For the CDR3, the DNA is TGTGCCAGCAGCTTAGATCAGGGCAGCGGGGAGCTGTTTTTT.

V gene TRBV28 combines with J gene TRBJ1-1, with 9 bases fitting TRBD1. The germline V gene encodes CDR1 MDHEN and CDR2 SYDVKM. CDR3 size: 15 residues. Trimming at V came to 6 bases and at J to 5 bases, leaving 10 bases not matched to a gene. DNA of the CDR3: TGTGCCAGCAGACGTTCACAGGGGGCTGGGACTGAAGCTTTCTTT. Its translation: CASRRSQGAGTEAFF.

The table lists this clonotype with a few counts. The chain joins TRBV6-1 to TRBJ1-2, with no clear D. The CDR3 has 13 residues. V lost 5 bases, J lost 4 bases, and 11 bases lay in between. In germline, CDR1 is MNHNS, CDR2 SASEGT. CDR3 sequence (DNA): TGTGCCAGCAGTCCCTGGCCGGCCTATGGCTACACCTTC. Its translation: CASSPWPAYGYTF.

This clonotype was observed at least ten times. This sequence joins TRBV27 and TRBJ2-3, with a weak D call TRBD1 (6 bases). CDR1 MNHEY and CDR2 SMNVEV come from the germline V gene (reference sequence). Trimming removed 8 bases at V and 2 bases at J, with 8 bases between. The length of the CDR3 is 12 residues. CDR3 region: CASRDNTDTQYF. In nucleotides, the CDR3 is TGTGCCAGCCGGGACAACACAGATACGCAGTATTTT.

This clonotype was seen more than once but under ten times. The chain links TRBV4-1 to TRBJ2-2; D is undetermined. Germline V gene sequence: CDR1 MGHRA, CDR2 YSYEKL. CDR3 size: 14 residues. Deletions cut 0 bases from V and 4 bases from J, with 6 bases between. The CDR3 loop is CASSQEGSTGELFF. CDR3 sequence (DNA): TGCGCCAGCAGCCAAGAGGGAAGCACCGGGGAGCTGTTTTTT.

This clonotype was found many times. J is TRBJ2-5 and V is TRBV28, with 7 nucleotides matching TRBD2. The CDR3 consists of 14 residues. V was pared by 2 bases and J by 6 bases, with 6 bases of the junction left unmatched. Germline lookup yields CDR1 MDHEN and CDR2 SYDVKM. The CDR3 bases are TGTGCCAGCAGTTTAGGGGGGGGGATGAAGACCCAGTACTTC. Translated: CASSLGGGMKTQYF.

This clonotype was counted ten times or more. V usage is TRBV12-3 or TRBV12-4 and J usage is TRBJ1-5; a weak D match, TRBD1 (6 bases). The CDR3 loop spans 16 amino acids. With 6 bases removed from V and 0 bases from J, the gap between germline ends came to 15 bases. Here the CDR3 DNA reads TGTGCCAGCAGCCCAGACAGGAGAAATAGCAATCAGCCCCAGCATTTT. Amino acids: CASSPDRRNSNQPQHF.

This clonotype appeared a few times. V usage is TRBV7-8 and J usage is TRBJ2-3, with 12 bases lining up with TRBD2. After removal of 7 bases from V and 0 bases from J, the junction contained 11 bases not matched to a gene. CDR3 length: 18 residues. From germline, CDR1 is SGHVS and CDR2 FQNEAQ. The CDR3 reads CASNPGLAGILSTDTQYF. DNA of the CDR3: TGTGCCAGCAACCCCGGACTAGCGGGAATTTTAAGCACAGATACGCAGTATTTT. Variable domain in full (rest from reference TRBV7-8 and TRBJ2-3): GAGVSQSPRYKVAKRGQDVALRCDPISGHVSLFWYQQALGQGPEFLTYFQNEAQLDKSGLPSDRFFAERPEGSVSTLKIQRTQQEDSAVYLCASNPGLAGILSTDTQYFGPGTRLTVL.

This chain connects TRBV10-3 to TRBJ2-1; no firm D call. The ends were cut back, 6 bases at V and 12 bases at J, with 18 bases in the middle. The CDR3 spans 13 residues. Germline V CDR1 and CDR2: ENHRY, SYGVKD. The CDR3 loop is CAIRPSENAGQFF. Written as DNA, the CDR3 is TGTGCCATCAGACCCTCAGAGAATGCAGGGCAGTTCTTC.